This paragraph covers one TCR beta chain sequence. The germline gives CDR1 SEHNR, CDR2 FQNEAQ (reference sequence). Germline trimming cut 5 bases from V and 3 bases from J; bases unmatched to any gene: 10. The CDR3 totals 16 residues. Treatment of the sample: oral pan-JAK inhibitor, 5-10 mg twice daily. RNA extraction and reverse transcription yielded cDNA as sequencing template. Sequencing used immunoSEQ multiplex PCR; TCRdb keeps in-frame clones, though not all of them. This table holds 150,000 to 200,000 clones, roughly 63% found once. The source of the sample is a study of CD8+ T cells in alopecia areata.

The sequence came from a human donor with alopecia areata. Source: CD4+ T cells sorted from blood, taken at week 56, from a patient treated with tofacitinib. V gene TRBV7-9 combines with J gene TRBJ2-1, with 7 bases that match TRBD2. The CDR3 loop reads CASSPTSGANYNEQFF. The CDR3 DNA reads as TGTGCCAGCAGCCCGACCAGCGGGGCAAACTACAATGAGCAGTTCTTC.